These 27 T cell receptor beta chains share one sample of origin, sequenced in a study of cytomegalovirus exposure and HLA in healthy donors (TCRdb year 2017). The library was built by means of the immunoSEQ multiplex PCR assay. For the multiplex PCR, a mixture combining 60 forward primers for TCR Vbeta segments and 13 reverse primers for TCR Jbeta segments was used. Held by TCRdb, this immuneACCESS table contains in-frame sequences only and omits some clones. Under half of the omission traces to an unresolved V gene where checked; the cause of the rest is unknown. In all, the sample holds fewer than 150,000 clones, and more than 65% of those were seen once. The ten top clones hold 3.5% to 4% of the sample. Material: PBMCs. The receptors come from a human donor in good health.

This chain connects TRBV19 to TRBJ2-7; D might be TRBD1 (6 bases). Trimming shortened V by 1 base and J by 3 bases, and 13 bases separated the two germline ends. The CDR3 has 15 residues. Germline V gives CDR1 LNHDA, CDR2 SQIVND (reference sequence). The CDR3 loop reads CASSIVGRGNYEQYF. The CDR3 nucleotides read TGTGCCAGTAGTATAGTCGGCAGGGGAAACTACGAGCAGTACTTC.

V usage is TRBV27 and J usage is TRBJ1-1; TRBD1 might be the D (6 bases). Germline lookup yields CDR1 MNHEY and CDR2 SMNVEV (reference sequence). The CDR3 loop spans 17 amino acids. Between the trimmed V and J ends, which lost 5 bases and 6 bases, there was a span of 25 bases. The CDR3 loop reads CASSPIARGGAGAEAFF. In nucleotides, the CDR3 is TGTGCCAGCAGTCCTATCGCCCGGGGGGGGGCCGGCGCTGAAGCTTTCTTT.

This clone appeared a single time. The chain employs TRBV5-4 and TRBJ2-3; TRBD2 aligns across 8 bases. Trimming at V came to 4 bases and at J to 3 bases, leaving 4 bases not matched to a gene. The CDR3 is 14 residues long. From germline, CDR1 is SGHNT and CDR2 YYREEE (reference sequence). This chain's CDR3 is CASSPGLETDTQYF. CDR3 sequence (DNA): TGTGCCAGCAGCCCGGGACTAGAAACAGATACGCAGTATTTT.

The chain links TRBV11-2 to TRBJ2-5; 9 nucleotides line up with TRBD1. Per germline, CDR1 SGHAT and CDR2 FQNNGV. This CDR3 is built from 14 residues. J was trimmed by 7 bases and V by 4 bases; bases with no gene match: 7. CDR3 in DNA: TGTGCCAGCAGCTCCGGGACAGGGCCGGGGACCCAGTACTTC. Its protein is CASSSGTGPGTQYF.

This chain connects TRBV19 to TRBJ1-2; 7 nucleotides match TRBD1. The junction had 10 bases not matched to a gene; V was cut back by 8 bases and J by 4 bases. The CDR3 spans 14 residues. Germline V gene data show CDR1 as LNHDA and CDR2 as SQIVND (reference sequence). CDR3 protein: CASRDREDAYGYTF. CDR3 in DNA: TGTGCCAGTCGAGACAGGGAAGACGCCTATGGCTACACCTTC.

V and J are TRBV10-3 and TRBJ1-1; the D gene is possibly TRBD1 (5 bases). The CDR3 is made up of 11 amino acids. V was cut by 8 bases and J by 11 bases, with 15 bases left in between. CDR1 and CDR2 from the germline V gene are ENHRY and SYGVKD. Written as DNA, the CDR3 is TGTGCCATCGGGGGGGGGATGGTTGCTTTCTTT. It translates to CAIGGGMVAFF.

This clone was counted a single time. V is TRBV19 and J is TRBJ1-1; 9 bases fit TRBD1. The CDR3 totals 15 residues. Germline V gives CDR1 LNHDA, CDR2 SQIVND (reference sequence). Losses at the gene ends were 4 bases for V and 1 base for J; bases not matched to a gene: 4. The CDR3 is CASSKQGAANTEAFF. CDR3 sequence (DNA): TGTGCCAGTAGTAAACAGGGGGCAGCGAACACTGAAGCTTTCTTT.

The chain uses TRBV29-1 and TRBJ1-2, with TRBD1 identical over 8 bases. Trimming removed 6 bases from V and 7 bases from J; junction bases left unmatched: 7. The CDR3 length is 12 residues. CDR1 is SQVTM and CDR2 is ANQGSEA in the germline V gene. The CDR3 spells CSVRGQAIGYTF. CDR3 DNA: TGCAGCGTCCGGGGACAGGCTATTGGCTACACCTTC.

The chain carries TRBV19 and TRBJ2-2; 11 positions agree with TRBD2. The germline CDR1 and CDR2 sequences are LNHDA and SQIVND (reference sequence). The CDR3 is made up of 16 amino acids. V dropped 7 bases and J dropped 1; count of bases not matched to a gene: 5. The chain's CDR3 is CASKRGTSGNTGELFF. The CDR3 coding sequence is TGTGCCAGTAAGAGGGGGACTAGCGGGAACACCGGGGAGCTGTTTTTT.

This clone showed up just a few times. V gene TRBV13 combines with J gene TRBJ2-7; perhaps TRBD2 as D (5 bases). The CDR3 totals 13 residues. The ends were cut back, 6 bases at V and 2 bases at J, with 11 bases in the middle. Germline CDR1 and CDR2: PRHDT and FYEKMQ (reference sequence). CDR3 DNA sequence: TGTGCCAGCAGGGGCAAGCGGACCTACGAGCAGTACTTC. Amino acids: CASRGKRTYEQYF.

DNA of the CDR3: TGCAGCGTTGAAGGCGGGAACTACAATGAGCAGTTCTTC. Amino acids: CSVEGGNYNEQFF. The rearrangement links TRBV29-1 to TRBJ2-1, with D perhaps matching TRBD2 (6 bases). The CDR3 length is 13 residues. Trimming shortened V by 1 base and J by 3 bases, and 7 bases separated the two germline ends. CDR1 is SQVTM, CDR2 ANQGSEA, per germline.

This clone occurred a few times. The chain is built from TRBV15 and TRBJ2-2; D ambiguous. Per the germline V gene, CDR1 is LNHNV and CDR2 is YYDKDF (reference sequence). The CDR3 contains 13 residues. V lost 5 bases and J 7 bases, leaving 11 bases between the germline ends. CDR3 in amino acids: CATSGRGGGELFF. The CDR3 bases are TGTGCCACCAGCGGGCGTGGTGGCGGGGAGCTGTTTTTT.

This clone was detected a few times. This chain uses TRBV27 with TRBJ2-5, with 12 bases matching TRBD2. Germline CDR1 and CDR2: MNHEY and SMNVEV (reference sequence). The CDR3 contains 16 residues. V shed 5 bases, J shed 5 bases, and the junction held 9 bases outside the gene matches. The CDR3 spells CASSDLAGGPGETQYF. The CDR3 DNA reads TGTGCCAGCAGTGACCTAGCGGGAGGGCCTGGGGAGACCCAGTACTTC.

This CDR3 reads CASSADRVREQYF. Here the CDR3 DNA reads TGTGCCAGTAGTGCGGACAGGGTCCGCGAGCAGTACTTC. This chain connects TRBV19 to TRBJ2-5, with 8 bases aligning to TRBD1. The J call may be incorrect, as the DNA end agrees better with TRBJ2-7. CDR1 is LNHDA, CDR2 SQIVND, per germline (reference sequence). The CDR3 loop spans 13 amino acids.

The rearrangement links TRBV27 to TRBJ1-6; D not resolved. This CDR3 has 15 amino acids. CDR1 is MNHEY and CDR2 is SMNVEV in the germline V gene (reference sequence). The V gene lost 0 bases and the J gene lost 7 bases, with 10 bases spanning the gap. The CDR3, as DNA: TGTGCCAGCAGTTTATCGGAGAGATTCAATTCACCCCTCCACTTT. Translation: CASSLSERFNSPLHF.

CDR3 residues: CASSTDTLQAQAFF. The CDR3 nucleotides read TGTGCCAGCTCAACGGACACCCTACAGGCTCAAGCTTTCTTT. V is TRBV18 and J is TRBJ1-1; a weak D match, TRBD1 (5 bases). CDR3 length: 14 residues. Germline V gene lookup returns CDR1 KGHSH and CDR2 LQKENI. Deletions cut 5 bases from V and 9 bases from J, with 19 bases between.

V and J are TRBV27 and TRBJ1-5; 7 nucleotides align to TRBD1. V shed 5 bases, J shed 6 bases, and the junction held 10 bases outside the gene matches. The CDR3 loop spans 15 amino acids. CDR1 and CDR2 (germline): MNHEY, SMNVEV (reference sequence). CDR3 nucleotide sequence: TGTGCCAGCAGTCGACAGGGAGCCTTGCCTCAGCCCCAGCATTTT. It is translated as CASSRQGALPQPQHF.

This rearrangement joins TRBV20-1 to TRBJ1-1; unclear D gene. The V and J ends lost 2 bases and 6 bases respectively, with 4 bases between them. The CDR3 runs to 10 residues. From germline, CDR1 is DFQATT and CDR2 SNEGSKA (reference sequence). This chain's CDR3 is CSARQSEAFF. The CDR3 nucleotides are TGCAGTGCTAGACAGTCTGAAGCTTTCTTT.

The chain recombines TRBV30 with TRBJ2-7; maybe TRBD1 (5 bases). CDR3 length equals 15 residues. The V and J ends lost 4 bases and 4 bases respectively, with 20 bases between them. Germline assignment: CDR1 GTSNPN and CDR2 SVGIG (reference sequence). CDR3 region: CAWKPSGSSLYEQYF. CDR3 nucleotides: TGTGCCTGGAAACCGTCAGGGTCGAGTCTATACGAGCAGTACTTC.

The chain combines TRBV13 with TRBJ1-3; D is perhaps TRBD1 (6 bases). The CDR3 runs to 17 residues. The germline CDR1 and CDR2 sequences are PRHDT and FYEKMQ (reference sequence). Between the trimmed V and J ends, which lost 1 base and 4 bases, there was a span of 17 bases. The CDR3 DNA reads as TGTGCCAGCAGCTTAGACGGGGGGCTAACTGCAGGAAACACCATATATTTT. Translated, it gives CASSLDGGLTAGNTIYF. Looking up the rest from reference TRBV13 and TRBJ1-3 gives the full variable domain: AAGVIQSPRHLIKEKRETATLKCYPIPRHDTVYWYQQGPGQDPQFLISFYEKMQSDKGSIPDRFSAQQFSDYHSELNMSSLELGDSALYFCASSLDGGLTAGNTIYFGEGSWLTVV.

This chain joins TRBV2 and TRBJ2-3; TRBD2 matches at 12 bases. Trimming removed 8 bases from V and 2 bases from J; junction bases left unmatched: 5. The germline V gene encodes CDR1 SNHLY and CDR2 FYNNEI. The CDR3 contains 15 residues. As DNA, the CDR3 is TGTGCCAGCGCCGGACTAGCGGGGAACACAGATACGCAGTATTTT. This translates into CASAGLAGNTDTQYF.

The table lists this clone with a few counts. This rearrangement joins TRBV19 to TRBJ2-2; 7 bases are shared with TRBD1. V lost 6 bases and J lost 0; bases outside the gene matches: 4. The CDR3 covers 15 residues. Germline values: CDR1 LNHDA, CDR2 SQIVND (reference sequence). CDR3 protein: CASRTGTANTGELFF. CDR3 DNA: TGTGCCAGTAGGACCGGGACAGCGAACACCGGGGAGCTGTTTTTT.

The chain carries TRBV19 and TRBJ1-5; 9 positions match TRBD1. The junction had 1 base not matched to a gene; V was cut back by 0 bases and J by 1 base. The CDR3 is made up of 16 amino acids. In germline, CDR1 is LNHDA, CDR2 SQIVND (reference sequence). The chain's CDR3 is CASSIEDRGSNQPQHF. In DNA form, the CDR3 reads TGTGCCAGTAGTATAGAGGACAGGGGAAGCAATCAGCCCCAGCATTTT.

The gene calls are TRBV2 and TRBJ1-5, with a weak D call TRBD1 (6 bases). The CDR3 runs 16 residues. V lost 1 base to trimming and J lost 7 bases, with 17 bases between them. The germline gives CDR1 SNHLY, CDR2 FYNNEI. CDR3 sequence: CASSEGGHPSGQPQHF. DNA of the CDR3: TGTGCCAGCAGTGAAGGGGGACACCCTTCGGGGCAGCCCCAGCATTTT. The full variable domain, with the rest looked up from reference TRBV2 and TRBJ1-5, is EPEVTQTPSHQVTQMGQEVILRCVPISNHLYFYWYRQILGQKVEFLVSFYNNEISEKSEIFDDQFSVERPDGSNFTLKIRSTKLEDSAMYFCASSEGGHPSGQPQHFGDGTRLSIL.

The chain uses TRBV11-1 and TRBJ2-7; 7 bases are shared with TRBD1. V was pared by 1 base and J by 2 bases, with 8 bases of the junction left unmatched. There are 16 residues in the CDR3. Germline V gene data show CDR1 as SGHAT and CDR2 as FQDESV (reference sequence). CDR3 protein: CASSLGAGGYAYEQYF. CDR3 nucleotides: TGTGCCAGCAGCTTAGGGGCAGGGGGATACGCCTACGAGCAGTACTTC.

Only one count was recorded for this clone. The rearrangement joins TRBV10-1 to TRBJ2-1, with TRBD2 identical over 11 bases. Germline CDR1 and CDR2: WNHNN and SYGVQD (reference sequence). The CDR3 extends over 18 amino acids. Trimming removed 5 bases from V and 1 base from J; junction bases left unmatched: 10. CDR3 sequence: CASSTPNLAGGSYNEQFF. For the CDR3, the DNA is TGCGCCAGCAGTACCCCGAACTTAGCGGGAGGGTCCTACAATGAGCAGTTCTTC.

This clone came up a few times. The chain links TRBV27 to TRBJ1-1, with D perhaps matching TRBD1 (5 bases). With 0 bases removed from V and 5 bases from J, the gap between germline ends came to 13 bases. CDR1 is MNHEY, CDR2 SMNVEV, per germline (reference sequence). This CDR3 is 15 amino acids long. This CDR3 reads CASSLSPGGATEAFF. For the CDR3, the DNA is TGTGCCAGCAGTTTATCGCCAGGAGGGGCAACTGAAGCTTTCTTT.